A single sample gave rise to the 6 T cell receptor beta chains below, sequenced in a study of T cell repertoires in cytomegalovirus infection. Antigens for these TCRs are unknown. In TCRdb, the reads were re-called with MiXCR into one record per CDR3 protein. The sample includes about 920,000 distinct CDR3 sequences, approximately 30% of them seen just once. Sequences were derived from cultured CD8+ T cells from PBMCs, sampled from culture after CMV antigen stimulation. The receptors originated from a human donor in good health (CMV status not recorded). Some clones in this sample may be carry-over from other donors' samples.

CDR3 protein: CATTLRTENTEAFF. The CDR3 DNA follows: TGTGCCACCACCTTAAGGACAGAGAACACTGAAGCTTTCTTT. J is TRBJ1-1 and V is TRBV24-1; TRBD1 is a possible D gene (6 bases). V was shortened by 8 bases and J by 1 base, with 13 bases between the two germline ends. This CDR3 has 14 residues. CDR1 and CDR2 from the germline V gene are KGHDR and SFDVKD.

The V and J genes are TRBV28 and TRBJ1-6; D perhaps matches TRBD1 (6 bases). The CDR3 is 15 amino acids. The V end lost 11 bases, the J end lost 0 bases, and 14 bases lay between the germline ends. Per germline, CDR1 MDHEN and CDR2 SYDVKM. CDR3 DNA sequence: TGTGCCGGATCAGTAGGGGGCTCCTATAATTCACCCCTCCACTTT. This gives the protein CAGSVGGSYNSPLHF.

Ten or more counts support this clonotype. The genes are TRBV7-2 and TRBJ2-1; a possible D gene is TRBD2 (6 bases). Germline CDR1 and CDR2: SGHTA and FQGNSA. Trimming took off 0 bases at V and 6 bases at J, with 9 bases between the two ends. The CDR3 is made up of 14 amino acids. CDR3 bases: TGTGCCAGCAGCTTAGCGGGACTCGGCAATGAGCAGTTCTTC. It yields the protein CASSLAGLGNEQFF.

Ten or more counts support this clonotype. J is TRBJ2-2 and V is TRBV12-3 or TRBV12-4; D is ambiguous. Trimming took off 5 bases at V and 6 bases at J, with 7 bases between the two ends. The CDR3 has 12 amino acids. The CDR3 region is CASSPWAGELFF. The CDR3 DNA is TGTGCCAGCAGTCCATGGGCCGGGGAGCTGTTTTTT.

There are a few counts of this clonotype. The rearrangement links TRBV7-9 to TRBJ1-2; a possible D gene is TRBD1 (5 bases). Between the trimmed V and J ends, which lost 5 bases and 4 bases, there was a span of 11 bases. Germline V gene lookup returns CDR1 SEHNR and CDR2 FQNEAQ (reference sequence). This CDR3 has 13 amino acids. The CDR3 nucleotides are TGTGCCAGCAGCCGTGGGGCATCCTATGGCTACACCTTC. Residues: CASSRGASYGYTF.

This clonotype was detected many times. The chain uses TRBV7-8 and TRBJ2-1; possibly TRBD1 or TRBD2 for D (5 bases each). The CDR3 contains 16 residues. Deletions cut 5 bases from V and 6 bases from J, with 20 bases between. Germline V gene data show CDR1 as SGHVS and CDR2 as FQNEAQ. The CDR3 loop reads CASSVARDGVSNEQFF. In DNA form, the CDR3 reads TGTGCCAGCAGCGTGGCCAGGGACGGAGTTTCCAATGAGCAGTTCTTC. Filled out from reference TRBV7-8 and TRBJ2-1, the complete variable domain reads GAGVSQSPRYKVAKRGQDVALRCDPISGHVSLFWYQQALGQGPEFLTYFQNEAQLDKSGLPSDRFFAERPEGSVSTLKIQRTQQEDSAVYLCASSVARDGVSNEQFFGPGTRLTVL.